One sample yielded the 23 T cell receptor delta chains listed below, sequenced in a study of Vδ1+ human thymocytes. Whole-study findings and limits: Highly polyclonal TRG and TRD repertoires with Gaussian CDR3 length distributions appeared in thymus.

Extracted RNA was reverse transcribed into cDNA. The CDR3 regions were amplified by multiplex PCR from V-gene primers to a constant-region primer. TCRdb re-called the multiplex PCR reads using CATT. The sample yields more than 50,000 delta-chain clones, about 15% seen once. No antigens are known for them. Sequenced: Vdelta1+ gamma-delta thymocytes from the thymus. Subset specified: FACS-sorted CD3+ TCRalphabeta- TCRVdelta1+ TCRVdelta2- thymocytes. The receptors originated from a boy in the first two years of life who had congenital heart surgery.

This clone was counted between two and nine times. The V and J genes are TRDV1 and TRDJ1; TRDD3 matches 9 bases. The CDR3 is 16 amino acids. V lost 3 bases, J lost 0 bases, and 5 bases stayed unmatched. CDR1 TSWWSYY and CDR2 QGS come from the germline V gene. CDR3 region: CALGDHRGIHTDKLIF. The CDR3 nucleotides are TGTGCTCTTGGGGACCACCGGGGGATACACACCGATAAACTCATCTTT.

This rearrangement joins TRDV1 to TRDJ1; 13 positions agree with TRDD3. Germline V CDR1 and CDR2: TSWWSYY, QGS. This CDR3 has 22 residues. Trimming took 0 bases from V and 0 from J; bases not matched to a gene: 16. The CDR3 loop is CALGELRPSYWGIRGYTDKLIF. In DNA, the CDR3 is TGTGCTCTTGGGGAACTTAGGCCAAGTTACTGGGGGATACGCGGGTACACCGATAAACTCATCTTT.

The chain couples TRDV1 to TRDJ1; D might be TRDD3 (6 bases). The CDR3 has 17 amino acids. With 3 bases removed from V and 0 bases from J, the gap between germline ends came to 17 bases. Looked up from germline, CDR1 is TSWWSYY and CDR2 is QGS. This CDR3 reads CALGEQAGLGNTDKLIF. In DNA, the CDR3 is TGTGCTCTTGGGGAGCAGGCGGGACTGGGTAACACCGATAAACTCATCTTT.

This clone showed up just a few times. This chain joins TRDV1 and TRDJ1; D uncertain. Germline CDR1 is TSWWSYY and CDR2 is QGS. The CDR3 consists of 19 residues. With 6 bases removed from V and 0 bases from J, the gap between germline ends came to 26 bases. The CDR3 nucleotides read TGTGCTCTTGGTGAGTGGGTCGGAGTCCCACCTCCCTACACCGATAAACTCATCTTT. As protein: CALGEWVGVPPPYTDKLIF.

The chain uses TRDV1 and TRDJ1; D might be TRDD2 or TRDD3, each matching 5 bases. With 1 base removed from V and 0 bases from J, the gap between germline ends came to 24 bases. CDR1 is TSWWSYY, CDR2 QGS, per germline. CDR3 length equals 20 residues. CDR3: CALGEQVPYWRDKYTDKLIF. The CDR3 DNA follows: TGTGCTCTTGGGGAACAGGTACCCTACTGGAGGGACAAGTACACCGATAAACTCATCTTT.

This clone occurred a few times. The rearrangement uses TRDV1 and TRDJ1; 12 bases align to TRDD3. The CDR3 consists of 22 residues. V lost 1 base to trimming and J lost 3 bases; unmatched junction nucleotides: 21. Germline V gene lookup returns CDR1 TSWWSYY and CDR2 QGS. This chain's CDR3 is CALGEPYAPMYWGILSADKLIF. CDR3 in DNA: TGTGCTCTTGGGGAACCCTACGCCCCGATGTACTGGGGGATACTCAGCGCCGATAAACTCATCTTT.

The chain has TRDV1 and TRDJ1, with 12 bases identical to TRDD3. The CDR3 has 22 amino acids. Trimming at V came to 2 bases and at J to 0 bases, leaving 19 bases not matched to a gene. CDR1 and CDR2 from the germline V gene are TSWWSYY and QGS. The CDR3 protein is CALGEYYPTAGGYDGYTDKLIF. The CDR3 DNA sequence: TGTGCTCTTGGGGAATATTATCCTACTGCTGGGGGATACGACGGGTACACCGATAAACTCATCTTT.

This clone has just a few counts. The chain joins TRDV1 to TRDJ1; 9 nucleotides match TRDD3. From germline, CDR1 is TSWWSYY and CDR2 QGS. The CDR3 sequence is 18 residues long. V gave up 0 bases and J gave up 1 base; unmatched junction bases: 9. The CDR3 loop reads CALGELRRLGDPTDKLIF. The CDR3 DNA reads as TGTGCTCTTGGGGAACTCCGACGGCTGGGGGATCCCACCGATAAACTCATCTTT.

This clone has only a few counts. This chain connects TRDV1 to TRDJ1; possible D gene TRDD2, 6 bases. The CDR3 loop spans 19 amino acids. Germline V lookup: CDR1 TSWWSYY, CDR2 QGS. V shed 3 bases and J shed 3 bases, with 26 bases lying between them. CDR3: CALGDPFPKPSLFADKLIF. CDR3 sequence (DNA): TGTGCTCTTGGGGACCCTTTTCCTAAGCCTTCACTGTTCGCCGATAAACTCATCTTT.

This clone was observed a handful of times. The chain employs TRDV1 and TRDJ1; the match to TRDD3 covers 13 bases. V was clipped by 0 bases and J by 1 base; unmatched bases: 26. Germline CDR1 and CDR2: TSWWSYY and QGS. The CDR3 covers 25 residues. CDR3 sequence: CALGELAKIPPFTGGYAGFTDKLIF. CDR3 DNA sequence: TGTGCTCTTGGGGAACTAGCAAAGATCCCCCCCTTTACTGGGGGATACGCAGGATTCACCGATAAACTCATCTTT.

On this clone itself: One junction end disagrees with the germline gene, perhaps due to a read error. Other DNA sequences in this sample translate to the same CDR3. The V and J genes are TRDV1 and TRDJ1; no reliable D call. The CDR3 covers 19 residues. Germline assignment: CDR1 TSWWSYY and CDR2 QGS. CDR3 protein: CALGFQGLPGTYNTDKLIF. DNA for the CDR3: TGTGCTCTTGGGTTCCAAGGGCTCCCAGGTACTTATAACACAGATAAACTCATCTTT.

This clone occurred a few times. V usage is TRDV1 and J usage is TRDJ1; 11 positions agree with TRDD3. Germline V gene data show CDR1 as TSWWSYY and CDR2 as QGS. V dropped 6 bases and J dropped 1; count of bases not matched to a gene: 16. The CDR3 extends over 19 amino acids. CDR3 residues: CALGYRWVGDTPITDKLIF. DNA of the CDR3: TGTGCTCTTGGCTACAGATGGGTGGGGGATACGCCTATCACCGATAAACTCATCTTT.

This clone was picked up a small number of times. The chain links TRDV2 to TRDJ1; weak D call: TRDD3 (5 bases). This CDR3 region has 18 residues. Germline V CDR1 and CDR2: GEAIGNYY, EKD. V was shortened by 0 bases and J by 0 bases, with 19 bases between the two germline ends. The CDR3 sequence is CACDTDRGPPSYTDKLIF. As DNA, the CDR3 is TGTGCCTGTGACACCGATAGGGGACCCCCCTCGTACACCGATAAACTCATCTTT.

In this sample, this clone turned up a few times. The rearrangement links TRDV1 to TRDJ1; no reliable D call. CDR1 is TSWWSYY, CDR2 QGS, per germline. V dropped 4 bases and J dropped 1 base, with 22 bases sitting between them. The CDR3 covers 18 residues. The CDR3 region is CALGVFYARTIRTDKLIF. DNA for the CDR3: TGTGCTCTTGGGGTATTCTACGCCAGGACGATCCGCACCGATAAACTCATCTTT.

This clone was counted a few times. The chain recombines TRDV1 with TRDJ1; D call uncertain. The germline V gene has CDR1 TSWWSYY and CDR2 QGS. With 0 bases removed from V and 5 bases from J, the gap between germline ends came to 13 bases. This CDR3 region has 15 residues. CDR3 amino acids: CALGELGFSRDKLIF. DNA for the CDR3: TGTGCTCTTGGGGAACTCGGATTCTCACGGGATAAACTCATCTTT.

The rearrangement links TRDV1 to TRDJ1; D is perhaps TRDD2 (5 bases). The V and J ends lost 4 bases and 0 bases respectively, with 15 bases between them. This CDR3 is built from 16 residues. The germline CDR1 and CDR2 sequences are TSWWSYY and QGS. CDR3 bases: TGTGCTCTTGGGGTCCATGCTTCCGGGTACACCGATAAACTCATCTTT. Translated: CALGVHASGYTDKLIF.

The chain carries TRDV1 and TRDJ1; TRDD3 agrees at 13 bases. CDR1 TSWWSYY and CDR2 QGS come from the germline V gene. The length of the CDR3 is 19 residues. V trimming: 1 base; J trimming: 3 bases; junction bases outside the gene matches: 11. The CDR3 DNA follows: TGTGCTCTTGGGGAACAGGGATACTGGGGGATACGAGTAGCCGATAAACTCATCTTT. Translation gives CALGEQGYWGIRVADKLIF.

V usage is TRDV1 and J usage is TRDJ1; 8 bases line up with TRDD3. Looked up from germline, CDR1 is TSWWSYY and CDR2 is QGS. The junction had 32 bases not matched to a gene; V was cut back by 5 bases and J by 0 bases. The CDR3 totals 24 residues. Here the CDR3 reads CALGTPGPFSPGVLGGIYTDKLIF. CDR3 nucleotides: TGTGCTCTTGGGACCCCAGGGCCTTTCTCTCCCGGAGTACTGGGGGGTATTTACACCGATAAACTCATCTTT.

This clone was observed a few times. The gene calls are TRDV1 and TRDJ1, with TRDD3 matching 11 bases. This CDR3 contains 28 residues. V was pared by 1 base and J by 0 bases, with 37 bases of the junction left unmatched. Germline V gives CDR1 TSWWSYY, CDR2 QGS. CDR3 loop: CALGEHGPRAMRSGGYRTPLFYTDKLIF. CDR3 nucleotides: TGTGCTCTTGGGGAACATGGCCCCAGGGCTATGCGGTCTGGGGGATACAGGACACCATTATTCTACACCGATAAACTCATCTTT.

The chain links TRDV1 to TRDJ1; D might be TRDD3 (5 bases). V shed 5 bases and J shed 4 bases, with 11 bases lying between them. The CDR3 contains 13 residues. Germline CDR1 TSWWSYY, CDR2 QGS. The CDR3 region is CALGPRGGDKLIF. CDR3 in DNA: TGTGCTCTTGGGCCAAGGGGGGGCGATAAACTCATCTTT.

This chain uses TRDV1 with TRDJ1; 12 bases agree with TRDD3. The germline V gene encodes CDR1 TSWWSYY and CDR2 QGS. This CDR3 has 18 amino acids. V shed 1 base, J shed 2 bases, and the junction held 8 bases outside the gene matches. The CDR3 bases are TGTGCTCTTGGGGAACACCACTGGGGGATACTAAGGACCGATAAACTCATCTTT. Amino acid sequence: CALGEHHWGILRTDKLIF.

The rearrangement joins TRDV1 to TRDJ1, with 7 bases that match TRDD3. Germline V gene data show CDR1 as TSWWSYY and CDR2 as QGS. Unmatched junction bases numbered 20, after V lost 3 bases and J lost 1 base. There are 20 residues in the CDR3. The CDR3 region is CALGDSSPLRLGVPTDKLIF. The CDR3 nucleotides read TGTGCTCTTGGGGATTCTTCCCCCCTGAGGCTGGGGGTACCCACCGATAAACTCATCTTT.

This chain uses TRDV1 with TRDJ1, with TRDD3 identical over 13 bases. This CDR3 region has 24 residues. The junction had 22 bases not matched to a gene; V was cut back by 0 bases and J by 0 bases. The germline V gene has CDR1 TSWWSYY and CDR2 QGS. The CDR3 is CALGELPPDSVLGDTKEYTDKLIF. CDR3 in DNA: TGTGCTCTTGGGGAACTCCCCCCCGATTCCGTACTGGGGGATACGAAGGAGTACACCGATAAACTCATCTTT.